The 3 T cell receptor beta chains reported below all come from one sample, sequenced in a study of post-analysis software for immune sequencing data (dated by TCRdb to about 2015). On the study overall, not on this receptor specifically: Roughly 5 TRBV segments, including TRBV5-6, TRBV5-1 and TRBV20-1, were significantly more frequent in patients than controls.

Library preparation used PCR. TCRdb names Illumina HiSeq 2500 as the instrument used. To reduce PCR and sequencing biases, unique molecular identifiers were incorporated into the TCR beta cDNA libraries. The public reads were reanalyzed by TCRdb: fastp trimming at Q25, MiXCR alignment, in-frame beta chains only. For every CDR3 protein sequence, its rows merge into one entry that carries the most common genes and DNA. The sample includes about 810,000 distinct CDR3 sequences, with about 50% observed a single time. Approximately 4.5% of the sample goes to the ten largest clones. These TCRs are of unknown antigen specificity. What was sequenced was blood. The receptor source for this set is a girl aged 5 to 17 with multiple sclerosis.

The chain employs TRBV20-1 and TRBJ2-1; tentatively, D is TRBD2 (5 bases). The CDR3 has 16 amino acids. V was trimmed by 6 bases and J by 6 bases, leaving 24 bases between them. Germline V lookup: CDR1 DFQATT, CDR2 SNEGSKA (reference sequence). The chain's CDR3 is CSARRYSAQLGNEQFF. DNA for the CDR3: TGCAGTGCGAGACGCTATAGCGCCCAGCTGGGCAATGAGCAGTTCTTC.

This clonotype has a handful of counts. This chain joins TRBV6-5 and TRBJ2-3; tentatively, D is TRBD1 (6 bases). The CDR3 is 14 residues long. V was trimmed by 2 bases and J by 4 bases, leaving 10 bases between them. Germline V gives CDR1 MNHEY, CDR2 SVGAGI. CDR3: CASSYDHRADTQYF. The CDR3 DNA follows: TGTGCCAGCAGTTACGACCACAGGGCAGATACGCAGTATTTT.

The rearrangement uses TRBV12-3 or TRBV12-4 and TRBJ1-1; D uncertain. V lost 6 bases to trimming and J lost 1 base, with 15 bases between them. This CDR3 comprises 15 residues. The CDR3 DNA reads TGTGCCAGCAGCCTACGGGCGGGCACGAACACTGAAGCTTTCTTT. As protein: CASSLRAGTNTEAFF.